Shown below are 13 T cell receptor beta chains from a single sample sequenced in a study of spatial heterogeneity in lung cancer. Findings of the study overall: Mutation counts in tumors were tracked by counts of expanded intratumoral alpha and beta TCRs.

Time point specified: sample taken at primary tumor resection. In TCRdb, the 5' RACE reads were re-called with MiXCR into one record per CDR3 protein. The profile shows about 20,000 distinct CDR3 sequences, approximately 15% of them singletons. The antigens for these receptors are not known. The sample in question was lung tumor tissue, obtained at surgery. These receptors were collected from a female donor with early-stage non-small cell lung cancer.

This rearrangement joins TRBV9 to TRBJ2-3; unclear D gene. The CDR3 is made up of 14 amino acids. The germline V and J ends were trimmed by 0 bases and 3 bases, with 8 bases remaining between them. Germline lookup yields CDR1 SGDLS and CDR2 YYNGEE. The DNA of the CDR3 is TGTGCCAGCAGCGTAGAACAGAGAACAGATACGCAGTATTTT. Encoded protein: CASSVEQRTDTQYF.

The sample holds a few counts of this clonotype. The chain combines TRBV20-1 with TRBJ2-2; 7 bases align to TRBD1. This CDR3 contains 14 residues. Germline loops: CDR1 DFQATT, CDR2 SNEGSKA (reference sequence). V was pared by 3 bases and J by 0 bases, with 1 base of the junction left unmatched. CDR3 residues: CSASTGANTGELFF. CDR3 in DNA: TGCAGTGCTAGTACAGGGGCGAACACCGGGGAGCTGTTTTTT.

The rearrangement uses TRBV24-1 and TRBJ2-2, with TRBD1 identical over 9 bases. The CDR3 consists of 15 residues. V dropped 9 bases and J dropped 4; count of bases not matched to a gene: 8. Per germline, CDR1 KGHDR and CDR2 SFDVKD. CDR3 nucleotide sequence: TGTGCCACCCAAGGGACAGGGACGGTCACCGGGGAGCTGTTTTTT. Translated, it gives CATQGTGTVTGELFF.

The chain recombines TRBV20-1 with TRBJ2-3; 7 positions agree with TRBD2. V gave up 3 bases and J gave up 4 bases; unmatched junction bases: 4. Germline CDR1 DFQATT, CDR2 SNEGSKA (reference sequence). This CDR3 region has 13 residues. The CDR3 region has the DNA TGCAGTGCTAGCTTTCGGGAGGCAGATACGCAGTATTTT. Its translation: CSASFREADTQYF.

The table lists this clonotype with many counts. The DNA for the CDR3 is TGTGCCAGCAGCCAAGTCGGAGGAAAGCAGTACTTC. Protein: CASSQVGGKQYF. The chain couples TRBV14 to TRBJ2-7; a possible D gene is TRBD2 (5 bases). In germline, CDR1 is SGHDN, CDR2 FVKESK. The CDR3 is 12 residues long. V shed 1 base and J shed 8 bases, with 9 bases lying between them.

J is TRBJ2-3 and V is TRBV5-1; D possibly uses TRBD1 or TRBD2 (5 bases each). CDR1 is SGHRS and CDR2 is YFSETQ in the germline V gene. There are 14 residues in the CDR3. The ends were cut back, 4 bases at V and 4 bases at J, with 13 bases in the middle. The CDR3 nucleotides read TGCGCCAGCAGCCCCGGGACCCCCCCAGATACGCAGTATTTT. This encodes CASSPGTPPDTQYF.

The chain couples TRBV10-3 to TRBJ2-2; D might be TRBD2 (6 bases). This CDR3 is 13 amino acids long. The V end lost 7 bases, the J end lost 7 bases, and 13 bases lay between the germline ends. The germline CDR1 and CDR2 sequences are ENHRY and SYGVKD. This chain's CDR3 is CAITRDFGGELFF. The CDR3 DNA sequence: TGTGCCATCACTCGGGACTTTGGCGGGGAGCTGTTTTTT.

The V call is TRBV20-1, the J call TRBJ2-5; the D gene could be TRBD1 or TRBD2 (5 bases each). V was trimmed by 0 bases and J by 5 bases, leaving 22 bases between them. CDR1 and CDR2 from the germline V gene are DFQATT and SNEGSKA (reference sequence). The CDR3 sequence is 17 residues long. The CDR3 sequence is CSARDASRGGLQETQYF. In DNA form, the CDR3 reads TGCAGTGCTAGAGACGCCAGCCGGGGCGGGCTCCAGGAGACCCAGTACTTC.

This clonotype came up many times. This chain links TRBV20-1 with TRBJ2-1; D is possibly TRBD1 or TRBD2 (7 bases each). The germline gives CDR1 DFQATT, CDR2 SNEGSKA (reference sequence). V was pared by 5 bases and J by 2 bases, with 16 bases between. There are 15 residues in the CDR3. The CDR3 loop reads CSARRQGLTYNEQFF. CDR3 nucleotides: TGCAGTGCTCGCAGACAGGGACTAACCTACAATGAGCAGTTCTTC.

Of note for this clonotype: This may be a read error: a much more frequent sequence differs by one nucleotide. J is TRBJ1-6 and V is TRBV5-6; tentatively, D is TRBD1 (5 bases). CDR3 size: 13 residues. CDR1 and CDR2 (germline): SGHDT, YYEEEE. With 7 bases removed from V and 7 bases from J, the gap between germline ends came to 12 bases. CDR3 residues: CASGAGPNSPLHF. The CDR3 DNA reads TGTGCCAGCGGGGCAGGGCCGAATTCACCCCTCCACTTT.

This clonotype was counted at least ten times. This chain connects TRBV5-1 to TRBJ2-2; 8 nucleotides align to TRBD1. The germline gives CDR1 SGHRS, CDR2 YFSETQ. The CDR3 has 17 amino acids. V was clipped by 4 bases and J by 5 bases; unmatched bases: 13. For the CDR3, the DNA is TGCGCCAGCAGCGCAGGACAGGGCCTAGCTTTGACCGGGGAGCTGTTTTTT. It codes for CASSAGQGLALTGELFF.

J is TRBJ2-3 and V is TRBV5-1; D perhaps matches TRBD1 (5 bases). The V gene lost 0 bases and the J gene lost 2 bases, with 7 bases spanning the gap. Looked up from germline, CDR1 is SGHRS and CDR2 is YFSETQ. This CDR3 has 14 amino acids. The CDR3: CASSLDRYTDTQYF. The CDR3 DNA sequence: TGCGCCAGCAGCTTGGACAGGTACACAGATACGCAGTATTTT.

The chain links TRBV6-1 to TRBJ2-7; 15 bases map to TRBD2. The CDR3 covers 14 residues. CDR1 is MNHNS and CDR2 is SASEGT in the germline V gene. V was pared by 7 bases and J by 4 bases, with 2 bases of the junction left unmatched. CDR3 amino acids: CASTGTSGRYEQYF. The CDR3 coding sequence is TGTGCCAGCACCGGGACTAGCGGGAGGTACGAGCAGTACTTC.